The following is a TCR beta chain sequence with its context. Its antigen specificity is not known. Per-base qualities were not stored, and no clone one base away is much larger. The data were obtained in a study of blood T cell repertoires in COVID-19 (dated by TCRdb to 2020 to 2021). For the wider study: Samples covering the acute and convalescent phases of COVID-19 were provided by collaborators in the United States, Italy and Spain. Samples came from the ongoing ImmuneRACE study (first 160 participants) plus 1,254 subjects from 6 global collaborators. The repertoires were made available in a free public database intended to serve as a resource for research on the immune response to SARS-CoV-2. The prospective study material was composed of cDNA or gDNA derived from T cells, B-cell-depleted T cells, or PBMCs. HLA class I and class II types, where available, came from metadata supplied by the sample provider rather than from assay-based typing. The dataset comprised deeply sampled blood TCRbeta repertoires from subjects exposed to, actively infected with, or recovered from COVID-19. Sample metadata almost always included a de-identified subject ID, COVID-19 status, age in years and sex.

Results and caveats for the whole study, not just this receptor: Clinical and demographic metadata were provided uncurated, with the amount varying by source and participant.

The germline V gene provides CDR1 MGHRA and CDR2 YSYEKL. V lost 4 bases and J lost 6 bases; the stretch between them is 14 bases long. Counted from cysteine to phenylalanine, this CDR3 has 14 amino acids. Kept here is only the CDR3 DNA, which spans 42 bases and is read in frame from base 1. TCRbeta CDR3 regions were amplified from genomic DNA using the immunoSEQ Assay, a bias-controlled multiplex PCR. Under the source paper's analysis protocol: The number of nucleated cells in each sample was estimated by amplification of reference gene primers within the assay. Sequence reads were collapsed and filtered to measure the absolute abundance of every unique TCRbeta CDR3 rearrangement. Productive Simpson clonality was computed per sample as the square root of Simpson's diversity index over productive rearrangements. TCRdb took this table from immuneACCESS and kept in-frame rearrangements with V and J called. Such tables lack part of the clones; where checked against another copy, unresolved V genes explain under half of the gap, and the rest is unexplained. The V and J calls and clone size come from that table; D and trimming were worked out from the DNA. The sample data list 200,000 to 250,000 clones, and 65% to 90% of these were observed just once. In total, the top ten clones hold 4.5% to 5.5% of the sample.

At one collaborating source in Seattle, patients were enrolled during active infection and were followed longitudinally through the course of disease. Collaborating institutions collected whole blood in K2EDTA tubes following their own protocols. For TCRbeta analysis, collaborators shipped samples in one of three forms: frozen whole blood, isolated PBMCs, or DNA extracted from either of those sample types. This sequence originates from a middle-aged man with COVID-19, enrolled during active disease. Material for sequencing was peripheral blood. The V gene is TRBV4-1 and the J gene is TRBJ2-3; the D gene is unclear. The CDR3 protein is CASSPPGSTDTQYF. The DNA sequence follows: TGCGCCAGCAGCCCTCCCGGGTCCACCGATACGCAGTATTTT.